This T cell receptor beta chain was recorded in a study of CD8+ T cells in alopecia areata. Treatment here: oral pan-JAK inhibitor, 5-10 mg twice daily. Germline-derived CDR1 and CDR2 are SQVTM and ANQGSEA. The CDR3 is 16 residues long. V lost 2 bases, J lost 3 bases, and 10 bases stayed unmatched. Once RNA had been extracted, it was reverse transcribed into cDNA to act as the sequencing template. The data were produced by immunoSEQ multiplex PCR, yet TCRdb's version contains in-frame clones alone and is incomplete. The sample contains about 64,000 clones, 46% of which appear only once. The starting material was CD8+ T cells sorted from blood, obtained between weeks 36 and 40, from a patient treated with tofacitinib. This chain uses TRBV29-1 with TRBJ2-3, with 8 bases identical to TRBD2. The TCR originated in a human donor with alopecia areata. In DNA form, the CDR3 reads TGCAGCGTTGAAAACGCCCTGGGACTAGATACAGATACGCAGTATTTT. It encodes CSVENALGLDTDTQYF.